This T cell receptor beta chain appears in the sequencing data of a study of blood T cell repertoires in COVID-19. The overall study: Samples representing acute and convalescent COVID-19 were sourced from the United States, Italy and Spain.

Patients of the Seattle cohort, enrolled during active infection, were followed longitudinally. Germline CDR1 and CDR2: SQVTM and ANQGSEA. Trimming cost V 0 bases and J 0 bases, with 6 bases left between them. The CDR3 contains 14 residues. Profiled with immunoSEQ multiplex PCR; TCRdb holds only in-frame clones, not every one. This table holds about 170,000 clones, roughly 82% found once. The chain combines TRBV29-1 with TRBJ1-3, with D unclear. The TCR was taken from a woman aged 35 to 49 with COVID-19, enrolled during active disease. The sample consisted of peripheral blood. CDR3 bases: TGCAGCGTTGAAGAACAGAGCTCTGGAAACACCATATATTTT. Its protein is CSVEEQSSGNTIYF.